The source of this T cell receptor (beta chain) is a study of blood T cell repertoires in COVID-19. Study background: Acute and convalescent COVID-19 specimens originated in the United States, Italy and Spain. T cells, B-cell-depleted T cells, or PBMCs provided the cDNA or gDNA that served as material.

Trimming took 2 bases from V and 1 from J, leaving 5 bases between them. This CDR3 has 13 amino acids. From germline, CDR1 is MNHNS and CDR2 SASEGT. Methods used by the authors: Reference gene primers were amplified, and this amplification served to estimate nucleated cell counts. TCRdb keeps only in-frame clones here, not all; method: immunoSEQ multiplex PCR. Clone size and V and J calls were adopted from that table, with D and trimming inferred from the DNA. The sample yields 40,000 to 50,000 clones, about four fifths seen once. V gene TRBV6-1 combines with J gene TRBJ1-1; D remains ambiguous. This clonotype originated in a woman aged 80 or older with acute or convalescent COVID-19. Material for sequencing was peripheral blood. The CDR3 region has the DNA TGTGCCAGCAGTGAAATTAGGAACACTGAAGCTTTCTTT. Translation gives CASSEIRNTEAFF.